The 22 T cell receptor beta chains below were found in one sample sequenced in a study of cytomegalovirus exposure and HLA in healthy donors listed by TCRdb under 2017. The method was the immunoSEQ multiplex PCR assay. The multiplex PCR relied on a mix of 60 forward primers for TCR Vbeta segments and 13 reverse primers for TCR Jbeta segments. TCRdb obtained this table from immuneACCESS and retained in-frame rearrangements with V and J assigned. These tables miss some clones; where compared with another copy, unresolved V genes account for less than half of the shortfall, and the remainder is unexplained. The sample profile shows 120,000 or so clones; more than 80% of them were found once. 1% of the sample comes from the top ten. Sequencing was performed on PBMCs. Receptor source: a man between 35 and 55 years old in good health and CMV-seronegative.

This clone has only one observation. V usage is TRBV28 and J usage is TRBJ2-3; 8 bases map to TRBD1. The length of the CDR3 is 14 residues. After removal of 5 bases from V and 1 base from J, the junction contained 2 bases not matched to a gene. Germline V gives CDR1 MDHEN, CDR2 SYDVKM. DNA of the CDR3: TGTGCCAGCAGTACCAGGGGGCGCACAGATACGCAGTATTTT. It translates to CASSTRGRTDTQYF. Full variable domain (outside the CDR3, taken from reference TRBV28 and TRBJ2-3): DVKVTQSSRYLVKRTGEKVFLECVQDMDHENMFWYRQDPGLGLRLIYFSYDVKMKEKGDIPEGYSVSREKKERFSLILESASTNQTSMYLCASSTRGRTDTQYFGPGTRLTVL.

This chain links TRBV10-3 with TRBJ2-3, with D possibly being TRBD1 (6 bases). V gave up 11 bases and J gave up 1 base, with 13 bases separating them. This CDR3 spans 13 amino acids. CDR1 and CDR2 from the germline V gene are ENHRY and SYGVKD. This CDR3 is CASSRQGTDTQYF. The CDR3 DNA reads TGTGCCTCCTCCAGACAGGGCACAGATACGCAGTATTTT.

The chain combines TRBV30 with TRBJ2-5, with 11 bases lining up with TRBD1. The trim removed 0 bases at V and 4 bases at J, leaving 4 bases unmatched. The germline V gene encodes CDR1 GTSNPN and CDR2 SVGIG (reference sequence). This CDR3 has 15 residues. The CDR3 protein is CAWSVRGQGAETQYF. As DNA, the CDR3 is TGTGCCTGGAGTGTAAGAGGACAGGGGGCAGAGACCCAGTACTTC.

The chain is built from TRBV13 and TRBJ1-3, with 8 bases identical to TRBD1. CDR3 size: 16 residues. V was clipped by 5 bases and J by 0 bases; unmatched bases: 6. The germline V gene has CDR1 PRHDT and CDR2 FYEKMQ (reference sequence). Here the CDR3 reads CASSHGQGGSGNTIYF. The CDR3 region has the DNA TGTGCCAGCAGCCATGGACAGGGTGGCTCTGGAAACACCATATATTTT.

This clone was counted a single time. The V and J genes are TRBV5-1 and TRBJ1-1; D gene uncertain. CDR3 length: 17 residues. Trimming left V 0 bases short and J 0 bases short, with 15 bases between. Germline V gene lookup returns CDR1 SGHRS and CDR2 YFSETQ. For the CDR3, the DNA is TGCGCCAGCAGCTTGGGAGGGATGCCATTCATGAACACTGAAGCTTTCTTT. Its protein is CASSLGGMPFMNTEAFF.

The chain couples TRBV7-2 to TRBJ2-7; 9 positions agree with TRBD2. There are 15 residues in the CDR3. Per the germline V gene, CDR1 is SGHTA and CDR2 is FQGNSA. Trimming cost V 1 base and J 4 bases; bases outside gene matches: 5. The CDR3 here is CASSLEALAGYEQYF. CDR3 in DNA: TGTGCCAGCAGCTTAGAGGCGCTAGCGGGGTACGAGCAGTACTTC.

This sequence joins TRBV2 and TRBJ1-1, with D maybe TRBD1 (5 bases). V lost 10 bases and J lost 0, with 12 bases in between. CDR1 and CDR2 (germline): SNHLY, FYNNEI. There are 13 residues in the CDR3. CDR3 protein: CATRQIVNTEAFF. The CDR3 DNA reads as TGTGCCACCCGACAGATAGTGAACACTGAAGCTTTCTTT.

This clone was found a few times. This chain connects TRBV28 to TRBJ1-3, with TRBD1 identical over 7 bases. J was trimmed by 5 bases and V by 5 bases; bases with no gene match: 12. The CDR3 extends over 16 amino acids. Germline CDR1 and CDR2: MDHEN and SYDVKM. The CDR3 region has the DNA TGTGCCAGCAGTATAACAGGGGTAATAGTTCGAAACACCATATATTTT. Its protein is CASSITGVIVRNTIYF.

This rearrangement joins TRBV7-2 to TRBJ2-3; D might be TRBD2 (6 bases). V lost 3 bases and J lost 6, with 10 bases in between. Germline V CDR1 and CDR2: SGHTA, FQGNSA. This CDR3 has 13 amino acids. Here the CDR3 reads CASSFFGSDTQYF. The CDR3 nucleotides read TGTGCCAGCAGCTTCTTCGGGAGCGATACGCAGTATTTT. Together with reference TRBV7-2 and TRBJ2-3, the CDR3 gives the full variable domain: GAGVSQSPSNKVTEKGKDVELRCDPISGHTALYWYRQSLGQGLEFLIYFQGNSAPDKSGLPSDRFSAERTGGSVSTLTIQRTQQEDSAVYLCASSFFGSDTQYFGPGTRLTVL.

The CDR3 bases are TGTGCCAGCAGCTTAGACAGGTTAAATGAAGCTTTCTTT. Protein: CASSLDRLNEAFF. V and J are TRBV7-9 and TRBJ1-1; D is perhaps TRBD1 (5 bases). Germline V gene sequence: CDR1 SEHNR, CDR2 FQNEAQ (reference sequence). This CDR3 is 13 amino acids long. V was pared by 1 base and J by 7 bases, with 10 bases between. The full variable domain, rest sourced from reference TRBV7-9 and TRBJ1-1, is DTGVSQNPRHKITKRGQNVTFRCDPISEHNRLYWYRQTLGQGPEFLTYFQNEAQLEKSRLLSDRFSAERPKGSFSTLEIQRTEQGDSAMYLCASSLDRLNEAFFGQGTRLTVV.

The chain carries TRBV27 and TRBJ2-5; D may be TRBD2 (5 bases). V was cut by 8 bases and J by 5 bases, with 24 bases left in between. This CDR3 has 16 amino acids. The V gene's germline CDR1 is MNHEY and CDR2 SMNVEV (reference sequence). CDR3 nucleotides: TGTGCCAGCCGCTTCAAGGCCATGCTAGCTGGGGAGACCCAGTACTTC. Translating it yields CASRFKAMLAGETQYF.

The rearrangement joins TRBV7-3 to TRBJ2-1; tentatively, D is TRBD1 (6 bases). The CDR3 totals 16 residues. Trimming removed 5 bases at V and 8 bases at J, with 22 bases between. The germline CDR1 and CDR2 sequences are SGHTA and FQGTGA. CDR3 sequence reads: CASSLSGTPGTDEQFF. CDR3 nucleotide sequence: TGTGCCAGCAGCCTTTCCGGGACACCCGGGACGGATGAGCAGTTCTTC. Full variable domain (remainder filled in from reference TRBV7-3 and TRBJ2-1): GAGVSQTPSNKVTEKGKYVELRCDPISGHTALYWYRQSLGQGPEFLIYFQGTGAADDSGLPNDRFFAVRPEGSVSTLKIQRTERGDSAVYLCASSLSGTPGTDEQFFGPGTRLTVL.

This rearrangement joins TRBV30 to TRBJ1-3; tentative D call: TRBD1 (5 bases). In germline, CDR1 is GTSNPN, CDR2 SVGIG (reference sequence). V was trimmed by 3 bases and J by 3 bases, leaving 12 bases between them. This CDR3 has 14 residues. The CDR3, as DNA: TGTGCCTGGAGGCCCCGGGGGTTTGGAAACACCATATATTTT. Translated: CAWRPRGFGNTIYF.

This sequence joins TRBV6-1 and TRBJ1-2, with TRBD1 identical over 8 bases. The CDR3 has 15 amino acids. The J segment lost 2 bases and the V segment lost 0 bases, leaving 2 bases of the junction unmatched. Germline assignment: CDR1 MNHNS and CDR2 SASEGT. Here the CDR3 DNA reads TGTGCCAGCAGTGAAGCCGGGACAGGCAACTATGGCTACACCTTC. It encodes CASSEAGTGNYGYTF.

The V and J genes are TRBV2 and TRBJ1-6; 9 bases map to TRBD1. The CDR3 runs 15 residues. The V and J ends lost 6 bases and 7 bases, in that order; junction bases with no gene match: 7. CDR1 SNHLY and CDR2 FYNNEI come from the germline V gene. The CDR3 region has the DNA TGTGCCAGCAGAGCTGGGACAGGGCCGAATTCACCCCTCCACTTT. It codes for CASRAGTGPNSPLHF. Full variable domain (outside the CDR3, taken from reference TRBV2 and TRBJ1-6): EPEVTQTPSHQVTQMGQEVILRCVPISNHLYFYWYRQILGQKVEFLVSFYNNEISEKSEIFDDQFSVERPDGSNFTLKIRSTKLEDSAMYFCASRAGTGPNSPLHFGNGTRLTVT.

This clone was detected only a few times. The rearrangement links TRBV7-9 to TRBJ2-1, with 10 bases matching TRBD1. The CDR3 extends over 15 amino acids. The germline V gene has CDR1 SEHNR and CDR2 FQNEAQ (reference sequence). Trimming took 8 bases from V and 8 from J; bases not matched to a gene: 12. DNA of the CDR3: TGTGCCAGCTCGTCCGTGACAGGGGGCCCGGATGAGCAGTTCTTC. Encoded protein: CASSSVTGGPDEQFF.

The chain carries TRBV5-1 and TRBJ1-5; D unresolved. The germline V gene encodes CDR1 SGHRS and CDR2 YFSETQ. The CDR3 spans 13 residues. V lost 0 bases and J lost 2, with 3 bases in between. The CDR3 is CASSLAGNQPQHF. In DNA form, the CDR3 reads TGCGCCAGCAGCTTGGCCGGCAATCAGCCCCAGCATTTT.

The chain is built from TRBV6-6 and TRBJ1-2, with D possibly being TRBD1 (6 bases). Germline V gene sequence: CDR1 MNHNY, CDR2 SVGAGI (reference sequence). The CDR3 sequence is 15 residues long. Trimming took off 7 bases at V and 6 bases at J, with 21 bases between the two ends. CDR3 in amino acids: CASTGGGGRRDGYTF. The CDR3 DNA reads TGTGCCAGCACCGGAGGGGGGGGGCGGAGGGATGGCTACACCTTC.

Of note for this clone: In the same sample, other DNA sequences code for this CDR3. This chain connects TRBV9 to TRBJ2-3; D gene ambiguous. This CDR3 is 14 amino acids long. The V gene's germline CDR1 is SGDLS and CDR2 YYNGEE. Trimming left V 0 bases short and J 2 bases short, with 7 bases between. CDR3 in DNA: TGTGCCAGCAGCGTAGGAGGCCCCACAGATACGCAGTATTTT. The encoded protein is CASSVGGPTDTQYF.

V usage is TRBV28 and J usage is TRBJ1-2; 7 bases are shared with TRBD1. CDR3 length: 16 amino acids. With V trimmed by 4 bases and J by 4 bases, 12 bases remained unmatched. Germline assignment: CDR1 MDHEN and CDR2 SYDVKM. For the CDR3, the DNA is TGTGCCAGCAGTTCCTACACAGGGGATCAGGGCTATGGCTACACCTTC. Translation: CASSSYTGDQGYGYTF.

This clone was found once. The chain is built from TRBV28 and TRBJ2-1; 12 nucleotides line up with TRBD2. V lost 5 bases to trimming and J lost 7 bases; unmatched junction nucleotides: 9. The CDR3 sequence is 16 residues long. From germline, CDR1 is MDHEN and CDR2 SYDVKM. The DNA of the CDR3 is TGTGCCAGCAGTCCGGGGGGACTAGCGGGCAGGAATGAGCAGTTCTTC. This codes for CASSPGGLAGRNEQFF.

This clone showed up just once. The rearrangement uses TRBV6-5 and TRBJ1-2; 10 nucleotides line up with TRBD1. This CDR3 has 14 residues. V lost 4 bases to trimming and J lost 6 bases; unmatched junction nucleotides: 5. The germline V gene has CDR1 MNHEY and CDR2 SVGAGI. The CDR3 DNA is TGTGCCAGCAGTTCCCAGACAGGGGGCGATGGCTACACCTTC. Its protein is CASSSQTGGDGYTF.